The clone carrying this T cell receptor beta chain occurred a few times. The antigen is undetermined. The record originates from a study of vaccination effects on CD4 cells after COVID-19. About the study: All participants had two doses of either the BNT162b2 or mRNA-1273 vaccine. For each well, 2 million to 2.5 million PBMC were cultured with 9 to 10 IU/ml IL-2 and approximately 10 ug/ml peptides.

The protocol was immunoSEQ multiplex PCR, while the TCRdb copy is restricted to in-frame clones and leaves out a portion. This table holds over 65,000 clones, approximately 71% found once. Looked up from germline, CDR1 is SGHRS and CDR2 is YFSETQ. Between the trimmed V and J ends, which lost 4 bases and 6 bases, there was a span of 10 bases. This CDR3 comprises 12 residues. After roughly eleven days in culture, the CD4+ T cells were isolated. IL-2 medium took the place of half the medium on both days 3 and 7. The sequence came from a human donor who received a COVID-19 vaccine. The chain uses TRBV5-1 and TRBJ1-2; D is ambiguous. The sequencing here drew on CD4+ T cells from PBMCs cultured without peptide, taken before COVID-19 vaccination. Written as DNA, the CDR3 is TGCGCCAGCAGCAAAACGGCGGATGGCTACACCTTC. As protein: CASSKTADGYTF.